The text below deals with one TCR beta chain. The data belong to a study of cytomegalovirus exposure and HLA in healthy donors. In the study overall: Earlier, 150 million to 200 million T cells were analyzed, and around 100 million unique TCR beta sequences were found among them.

CDR1 and CDR2 from the germline V gene are SGHNT and YYREEE (reference sequence). CDR3 length: 15 residues. Trimming took 0 bases from V and 9 from J; bases not matched to a gene: 12. There were likely unrecorded immune exposures, though donors were nominally healthy when sampled. Both 60 Vbeta primers and 13 Jbeta primers went into the PCR. Per the original data handling: There were tens of millions of unique TCR beta chains by a later count, and some 12 million of them were shared. The repertoire was sequenced with immunoSEQ multiplex PCR; TCRdb's copy has only in-frame clones and lacks some. V, J and clone size are those of that table, while D and trimming were read from the DNA. The sample consists of 150,000 to 160,000 clones, roughly 84% of them appearing once.

The sequence was collected from a woman aged 18-29 years in good health and CMV-seronegative. This chain links TRBV5-4 with TRBJ2-7; 7 bases are a match to TRBD1. Sequenced: PBMCs. CDR3 sequence (DNA): TGTGCCAGCAGCTTGGGAGGGGGACAGTCCCGAAGGCAGTACTTC. Residues: CASSLGGGQSRRQYF.